This T cell receptor (beta chain) was found in a study of blood T cells in healthy people across ages. The wider study: About one barcoded beta molecule per two T cells was the capture yield of template switching.

CDR1 is MNHEY, CDR2 SVGAGI, per germline. This CDR3 region has 15 residues. V was pared by 5 bases and J by 7 bases, with 8 bases of the junction left unmatched. Isolated PBMCs totaled at least 6.5 million in each sample. General study findings and limits: Estimates of diversity drawn from one million T cells were considered underestimates.

Together with a sample-barcoded 5' primer, a J-beta primer mix was included in a second PCR lasting about 6 to 11 cycles. TCRdb redid the calling of the 5' RACE reads with MiXCR, one entry per CDR3 protein. The table shows over a million distinct CDR3 sequences, with approximately 42% occurring only once. About this clonotype itself: Its target is not known.

The chain has TRBV6-5 and TRBJ2-2, with 9 bases identical to TRBD1. Sequences were obtained from blood. The sequence came from a woman between 18 and 30 years old in good health. The CDR3 DNA reads TGTGCCAGCAGTCCTTCGACAGGGGGGATCGGGGAGCTGTTTTTT. It encodes CASSPSTGGIGELFF.